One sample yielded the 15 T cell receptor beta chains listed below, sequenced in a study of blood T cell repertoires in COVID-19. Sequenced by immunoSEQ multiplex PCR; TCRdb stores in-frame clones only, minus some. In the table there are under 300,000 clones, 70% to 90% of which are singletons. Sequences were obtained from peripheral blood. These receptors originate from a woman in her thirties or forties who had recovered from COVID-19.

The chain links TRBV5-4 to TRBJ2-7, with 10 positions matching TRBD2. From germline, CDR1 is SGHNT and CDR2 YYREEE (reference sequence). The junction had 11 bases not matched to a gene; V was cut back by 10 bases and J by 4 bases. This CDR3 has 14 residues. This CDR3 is CALGGAGGLYEQYF. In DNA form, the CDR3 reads TGTGCCCTCGGGGGAGCGGGGGGGCTATACGAGCAGTACTTC.

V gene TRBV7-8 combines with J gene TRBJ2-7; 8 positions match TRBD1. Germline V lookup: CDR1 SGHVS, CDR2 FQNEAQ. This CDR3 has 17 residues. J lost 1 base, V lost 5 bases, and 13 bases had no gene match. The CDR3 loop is CASSPTGQGILSYEQYF. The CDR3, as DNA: TGTGCCAGCAGCCCGACCGGACAGGGAATACTATCCTACGAGCAGTACTTC. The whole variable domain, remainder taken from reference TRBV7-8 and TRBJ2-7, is GAGVSQSPRYKVAKRGQDVALRCDPISGHVSLFWYQQALGQGPEFLTYFQNEAQLDKSGLPSDRFFAERPEGSVSTLKIQRTQQEDSAVYLCASSPTGQGILSYEQYFGPGTRLTVT.

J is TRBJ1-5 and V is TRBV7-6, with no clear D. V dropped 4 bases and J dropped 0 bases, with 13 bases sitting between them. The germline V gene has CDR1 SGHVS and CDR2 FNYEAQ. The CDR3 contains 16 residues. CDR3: CASSSKTRVSNQPQHF. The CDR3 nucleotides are TGTGCCAGCAGCTCCAAGACTCGAGTTAGCAATCAGCCCCAGCATTTT.

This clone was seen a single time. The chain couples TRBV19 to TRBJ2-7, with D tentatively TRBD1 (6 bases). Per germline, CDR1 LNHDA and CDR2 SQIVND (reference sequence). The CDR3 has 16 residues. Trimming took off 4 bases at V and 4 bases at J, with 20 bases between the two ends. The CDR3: CASSSRTASRVYEQYF. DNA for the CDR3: TGTGCCAGTAGTAGCCGGACAGCTAGTAGAGTGTACGAGCAGTACTTC.

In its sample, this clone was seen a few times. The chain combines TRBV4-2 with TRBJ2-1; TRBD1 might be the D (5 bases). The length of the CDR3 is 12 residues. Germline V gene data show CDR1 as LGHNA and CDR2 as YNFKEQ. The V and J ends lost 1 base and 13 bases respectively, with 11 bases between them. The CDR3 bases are TGTGCCAGCAGCCAAGGGGGCAGGGCCCAGTTCTTC. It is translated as CASSQGGRAQFF.

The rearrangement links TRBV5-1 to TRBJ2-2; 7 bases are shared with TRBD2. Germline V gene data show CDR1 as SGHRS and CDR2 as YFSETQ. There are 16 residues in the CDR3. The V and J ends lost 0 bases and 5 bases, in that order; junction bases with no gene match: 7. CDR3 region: CASSLAGGTGTGELFF. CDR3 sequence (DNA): TGCGCCAGCAGCTTGGCCGGGGGGACGGGGACCGGGGAGCTGTTTTTT.

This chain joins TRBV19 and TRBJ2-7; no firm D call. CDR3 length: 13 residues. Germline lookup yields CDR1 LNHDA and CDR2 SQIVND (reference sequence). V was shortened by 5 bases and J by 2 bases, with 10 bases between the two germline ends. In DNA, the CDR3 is TGTGCCAGTAGTTTGGCCGTCGCCTACGAGCAGTACTTC. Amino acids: CASSLAVAYEQYF. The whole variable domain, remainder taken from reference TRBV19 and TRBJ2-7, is DGGITQSPKYLFRKEGQNVTLSCEQNLNHDAMYWYRQDPGQGLRLIYYSQIVNDFQKGDIAEGYSVSREKKESFPLTVTSAQKNPTAFYLCASSLAVAYEQYFGPGTRLTVT.

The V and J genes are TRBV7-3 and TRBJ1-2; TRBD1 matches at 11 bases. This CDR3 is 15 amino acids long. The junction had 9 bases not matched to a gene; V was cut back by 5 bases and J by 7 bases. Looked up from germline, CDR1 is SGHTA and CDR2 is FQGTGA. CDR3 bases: TGTGCCAGCAGCCCTCAGGGACAGGGGGGGCTTGGCTACACCTTC. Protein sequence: CASSPQGQGGLGYTF. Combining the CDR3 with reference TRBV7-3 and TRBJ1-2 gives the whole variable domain GAGVSQTPSNKVTEKGKYVELRCDPISGHTALYWYRQSLGQGPEFLIYFQGTGAADDSGLPNDRFFAVRPEGSVSTLKIQRTERGDSAVYLCASSPQGQGGLGYTFGSGTRLTVV.

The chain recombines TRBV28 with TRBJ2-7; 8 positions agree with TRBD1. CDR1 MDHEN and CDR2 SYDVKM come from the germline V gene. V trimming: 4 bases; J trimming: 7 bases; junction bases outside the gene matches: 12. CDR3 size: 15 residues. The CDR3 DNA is TGTGCCAGCAGTTCAACCGGGACAGGTCCTGGGGAGCAGTACTTC. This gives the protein CASSSTGTGPGEQYF.

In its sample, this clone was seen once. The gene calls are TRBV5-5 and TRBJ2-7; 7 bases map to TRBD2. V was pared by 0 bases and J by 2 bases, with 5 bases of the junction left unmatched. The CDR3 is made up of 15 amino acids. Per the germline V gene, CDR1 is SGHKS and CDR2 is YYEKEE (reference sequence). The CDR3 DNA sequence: TGTGCCAGCAGCTTGGGGGGAGGGGAAGCCTACGAGCAGTACTTC. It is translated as CASSLGGGEAYEQYF.

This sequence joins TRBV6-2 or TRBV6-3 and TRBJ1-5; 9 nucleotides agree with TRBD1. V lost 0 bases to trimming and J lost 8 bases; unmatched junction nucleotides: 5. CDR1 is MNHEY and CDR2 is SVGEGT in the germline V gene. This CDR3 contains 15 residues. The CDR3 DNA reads TGTGCCAGCAGTTACTCAAGGACAGGGGTAGAGCCCCAGCATTTT. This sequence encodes CASSYSRTGVEPQHF.

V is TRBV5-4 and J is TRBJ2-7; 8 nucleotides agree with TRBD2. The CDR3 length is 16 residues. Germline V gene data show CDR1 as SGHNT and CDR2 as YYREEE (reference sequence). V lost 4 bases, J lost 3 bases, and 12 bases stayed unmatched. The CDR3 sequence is CASSRGGTGNDYEQYF. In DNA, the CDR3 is TGTGCCAGCAGCCGGGGGGGGACCGGGAACGACTACGAGCAGTACTTC.

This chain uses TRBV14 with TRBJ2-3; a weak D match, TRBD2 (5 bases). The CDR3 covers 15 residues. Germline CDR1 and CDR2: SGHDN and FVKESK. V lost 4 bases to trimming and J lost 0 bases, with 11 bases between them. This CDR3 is CASSPLSGSTDTQYF. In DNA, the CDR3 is TGTGCCAGCAGCCCCCTAAGCGGTAGCACAGATACGCAGTATTTT.

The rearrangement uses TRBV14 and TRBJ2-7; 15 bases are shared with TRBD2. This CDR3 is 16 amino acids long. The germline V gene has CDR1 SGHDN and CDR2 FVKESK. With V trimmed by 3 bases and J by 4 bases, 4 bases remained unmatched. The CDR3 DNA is TGTGCCAGCAGCCAGGGACTAGCGGGGGGCAGGTACGAGCAGTACTTC. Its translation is CASSQGLAGGRYEQYF. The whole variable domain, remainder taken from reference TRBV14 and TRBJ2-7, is EAGVTQFPSHSVIEKGQTVTLRCDPISGHDNLYWYRRVMGKEIKFLLHFVKESKQDESGMPNNRFLAERTGGTYSTLKVQPAELEDSGVYFCASSQGLAGGRYEQYFGPGTRLTVT.

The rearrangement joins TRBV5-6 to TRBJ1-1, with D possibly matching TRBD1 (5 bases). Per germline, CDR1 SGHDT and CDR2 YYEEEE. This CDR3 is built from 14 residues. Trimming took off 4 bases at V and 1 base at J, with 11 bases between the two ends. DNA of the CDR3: TGTGCCAGCAGCCTCGCGGGGGGGAACACTGAAGCTTTCTTT. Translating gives CASSLAGGNTEAFF.